This section outlines one T cell receptor beta chain sequence together with its context. Its antigen is not known. The data were obtained in a study of cytomegalovirus exposure and HLA in healthy donors. Primers: 60 Vbeta forward and 13 Jbeta reverse. The protocol was immunoSEQ multiplex PCR, while the TCRdb copy is restricted to in-frame clones and leaves out a portion. The profile covers under 150,000 clones, with about 81% appearing a single time and 5.5% to 7.5% taken by the ten largest. The V and J ends lost 5 bases and 0 bases respectively, with 15 bases between them. This CDR3 is built from 17 residues. The germline gives CDR1 SGDLS, CDR2 YYNGEE. Findings of the study overall: Prediction of most subjects' HLA-A and HLA-B alleles by TCR beta sequences was reportedly accurate.

The sample taken for sequencing was PBMCs. The chain couples TRBV9 to TRBJ2-6, with a possible D match to TRBD1 (5 bases). This clonotype was sampled from a middle-aged woman in good health and CMV-seropositive. In nucleotides, the CDR3 is TGTGCCAGCAGTTCAAGGGGATCGCCCTCTGGGGCCAACGTCCTGACTTTC. It encodes CASSSRGSPSGANVLTF.